One and the same sample provided the 14 T cell receptor beta chains below, sequenced in a study of blood T cell repertoires in COVID-19. Only in-frame clones appear in the TCRdb table, and some are missing; sequencing was by immunoSEQ multiplex PCR. Of 140,000 or so clones in the sample, around 91% were seen once. Sequenced: peripheral blood. All receptors come from a woman aged 55-70 years with active COVID-19.

The chain employs TRBV19 and TRBJ2-5; the D gene is possibly TRBD1 (6 bases). Germline lookup yields CDR1 LNHDA and CDR2 SQIVND (reference sequence). The V end lost 3 bases, the J end lost 1 base, and 9 bases lay between the germline ends. The CDR3 is made up of 14 amino acids. The CDR3 sequence: CASSIQGPQETQYF. The CDR3 bases are TGTGCCAGTAGTATTCAGGGGCCCCAAGAGACCCAGTACTTC.

This clone was picked up a small number of times. The chain joins TRBV2 to TRBJ1-5; 10 bases map to TRBD1. Trimming took 7 bases from V and 6 from J; bases not matched to a gene: 6. CDR1 is SNHLY and CDR2 is FYNNEI in the germline V gene. This CDR3 has 14 amino acids. CDR3 DNA: TGTGCCAGCATTAGGGACAGGGGAAGTCAGCCCCAGCATTTT. It codes for CASIRDRGSQPQHF.

This clone has only a few counts. J is TRBJ1-3 and V is TRBV28, with D hard to call. V was trimmed by 5 bases and J by 7 bases, leaving 6 bases between them. Germline lookup yields CDR1 MDHEN and CDR2 SYDVKM. CDR3 length: 11 amino acids. For the CDR3, the DNA is TGTGCCAGCAGTCTCAGGAACACCATATATTTT. This gives the protein CASSLRNTIYF.

This chain uses TRBV7-2 with TRBJ2-7; TRBD2 aligns across 10 bases. The CDR3 totals 14 residues. The germline CDR1 and CDR2 sequences are SGHTA and FQGNSA. Germline trimming cut 4 bases from V and 7 bases from J; bases unmatched to any gene: 7. This CDR3 reads CASSSLAGEVEQYF. The CDR3 nucleotides are TGTGCCAGCAGCTCCCTAGCGGGAGAGGTGGAGCAGTACTTC.

The chain couples TRBV28 to TRBJ2-1, with 8 bases lining up with TRBD2. Germline V gene data show CDR1 as MDHEN and CDR2 as SYDVKM. Germline trimming cut 3 bases from V and 8 bases from J; bases unmatched to any gene: 0. The CDR3 totals 12 residues. The CDR3 region is CASSFGRDEQFF. The CDR3 DNA sequence: TGTGCCAGCAGTTTCGGGAGGGATGAGCAGTTCTTC.

The chain carries TRBV11-2 and TRBJ2-3; possibly TRBD2 for D (6 bases). The CDR3 loop spans 16 amino acids. Trimming removed 2 bases at V and 5 bases at J, with 17 bases between. Germline lookup yields CDR1 SGHAT and CDR2 FQNNGV. CDR3 in DNA: TGTGCCAGCAGCTTATATCCGGAGGGCCCAGGAGATACGCAGTATTTT. It yields the protein CASSLYPEGPGDTQYF.

The V and J genes are TRBV5-6 and TRBJ1-2; the match to TRBD1 covers 8 bases. Trimming took 1 base from V and 2 from J; bases not matched to a gene: 10. Germline assignment: CDR1 SGHDT and CDR2 YYEEEE. CDR3 length: 17 residues. CDR3 nucleotide sequence: TGTGCCAGCAGCTTGCAAGTCAGTCGGACAGGGAACTATGGCTACACCTTC. Translating it yields CASSLQVSRTGNYGYTF.

The CDR3 DNA reads TGTGCCATCAGTGAGTCTGTAGGGACAGCTTACAATGAGCAGTTCTTC. As protein: CAISESVGTAYNEQFF. The chain recombines TRBV10-3 with TRBJ2-1; TRBD1 matches at 7 bases. The CDR3 runs 16 residues. V shed 0 bases and J 4 bases; nucleotides not matched to a gene: 6. The germline gives CDR1 ENHRY, CDR2 SYGVKD.

The chain is built from TRBV4-1 and TRBJ1-5; TRBD1 aligns across 10 bases. The CDR3 totals 16 residues. Germline values: CDR1 MGHRA, CDR2 YSYEKL. Germline trimming cut 2 bases from V and 6 bases from J; bases unmatched to any gene: 7. Written as DNA, the CDR3 is TGCGCCAGCAGCCAACTGGGGACAGGGGCTTTTCAGCCCCAGCATTTT. It is translated as CASSQLGTGAFQPQHF.

The V and J genes are TRBV3-1 (or the pseudogene TRBV3-2) and TRBJ2-3; TRBD1 agrees at 10 bases. This CDR3 is 17 amino acids long. The germline gives CDR1 LGHDT, CDR2 YNNKEL (reference sequence). The J segment lost 6 bases and the V segment lost 5 bases, leaving 14 bases of the junction unmatched. The CDR3 sequence is CASSKLRTGGGSDTQYF. The CDR3 region has the DNA TGTGCCAGCAGCAAACTTAGGACAGGGGGAGGGTCCGATACGCAGTATTTT.

The chain links TRBV24-1 to TRBJ2-7; weak D call: TRBD1 (6 bases). The length of the CDR3 is 16 residues. Germline CDR1 and CDR2: KGHDR and SFDVKD. Trimming took 3 bases from V and 3 from J, leaving 17 bases between them. The CDR3 spells CATSDPYEDRVYEQYF. In DNA form, the CDR3 reads TGTGCCACCAGTGATCCATATGAGGACAGAGTCTACGAGCAGTACTTC.

V and J are TRBV18 and TRBJ2-7, with D possibly TRBD2 on 6 matching bases. In germline, CDR1 is KGHSH, CDR2 LQKENI. Trimming left V 1 base short and J 4 bases short, with 26 bases between. CDR3 length: 19 amino acids. CDR3 amino acids: CASSPQRGGKLSFGYEQYF. CDR3 DNA sequence: TGTGCCAGCTCACCACAACGAGGAGGGAAGCTATCTTTTGGTTACGAGCAGTACTTC.

The CDR3 DNA is TGTGCCAGCAGCTTTACGGGAGCGCCCCTCGACGAGCAGTACTTC. Translation gives CASSFTGAPLDEQYF. The V and J genes are TRBV7-3 and TRBJ2-7; perhaps TRBD2 as D (6 bases). Germline V gene lookup returns CDR1 SGHTA and CDR2 FQGTGA. The CDR3 extends over 15 amino acids. V lost 3 bases, J lost 5 bases, and 17 bases lay in between.

This chain joins TRBV13 and TRBJ1-1, with TRBD1 matching 9 bases. The V segment lost 8 bases and the J segment 0 bases; nucleotides outside the gene matches: 7. The CDR3 is 15 residues long. Per the germline V gene, CDR1 is PRHDT and CDR2 is FYEKMQ (reference sequence). The CDR3, as DNA: TGTGCCAGCGGGGACCGGGACAGGGTGAACACTGAAGCTTTCTTT. Translating it yields CASGDRDRVNTEAFF. The whole variable domain, filled in from reference TRBV13 and TRBJ1-1, reads AAGVIQSPRHLIKEKRETATLKCYPIPRHDTVYWYQQGPGQDPQFLISFYEKMQSDKGSIPDRFSAQQFSDYHSELNMSSLELGDSALYFCASGDRDRVNTEAFFGQGTRLTVV.